This is a list of T cell receptor beta chains from one sample in a study of T-cell reconstitution after alpha-beta-depleted transplantation in children. TCRdb re-derived calls from the PCR reads in MiXCR, one entry per CDR3 protein. The sample includes about 980,000 distinct CDR3 sequences, under 30% of them seen just once. Sequenced here: PBMCs, mostly from graft donor cells, sampled 360 days after TCRalphabeta/CD19-depleted stem cell transplant. The receptors were sampled from a boy under two years old who had a stem cell transplant for SCID, so the T cells may come from the graft donor. Both conserved end residues are part of each CDR3. The D gene is left open where the match is weak. Clone size appears in some rows only: once, few, many, or a class for an expanded clone.

D gene | J gene | V gene | clone size | CDR3 DNA | CDR3 protein
. | TRBJ2-1 | TRBV7-6 | few | TGTGCCAGCAGCCCACACCTATATGGTGAGCAGTTCTTC | CASSPHLYGEQFF
. | TRBJ1-1 | TRBV12-3/TRBV12-4 | . | TGTGCCAGCAGTTTCCGGGGGAGGGGGAGCACTGAAGCTTTCTTT | CASSFRGRGSTEAFF
TRBD2 | TRBJ2-3 | TRBV5-6 | . | TGTGCCAGCAGCGCAGAAGCGGGGGGGCAAGATACGCAGTATTTT | CASSAEAGGQDTQYF
. | TRBJ2-3 | TRBV27 | . | TGTGCCAGCAGTTTAGGTTGTCGGGTTTGGTACAGCTACACAGATACGCAGTATTTT | CASSLGCRVWYSYTDTQYF
. | TRBJ2-5 | TRBV29-1 | . | TGCAGCGTTTCTGCGAGGAGTGTGACCCAGTACTTC | CSVSARSVTQYF
TRBD2 | TRBJ2-1 | TRBV12-3/TRBV12-4 | few | TGTGCCAGCAGTTTTTTACGGGGGGGTTACAATGAGCAGTTCTTC | CASSFLRGGYNEQFF
. | TRBJ2-7 | TRBV4-2 | . | TGTGCCAGCAGCCGACAGCAGGCCTACGAGCAGTACTTC | CASSRQQAYEQYF
TRBD1 | TRBJ2-5 | TRBV5-1 | few | TGCGCCAGCAGCCATGGACAGGGGCAAGAGACCCAGTACTTC | CASSHGQGQETQYF
TRBD2 | TRBJ2-3 | TRBV29-1 | few | TGCAGCGTTGGGGGACTAGCCCCAGATACGCAGTATTTT | CSVGGLAPDTQYF
. | TRBJ2-1 | TRBV4-1 | . | TGCGCCAGCAGCCAGCGCCCAGACGGAAGACCCTACAATGAGCAGTTCTTC | CASSQRPDGRPYNEQFF
. | TRBJ1-4 | TRBV7-2 | . | TGTGCCAGCAGCTTTTGGGGTGTAGGTGAAAAACTGTTTTTT | CASSFWGVGEKLFF
. | TRBJ2-7 | TRBV24-1 | . | TGTGCCACCAGTGACTCCGGGACGAGGGACGAGCAGTACTTC | CATSDSGTRDEQYF
. | TRBJ2-3 | TRBV5-1 | many | TGCGCCAGCAGCGTGACGGACACCCCGGGTGAATACCAGTATTTT | CASSVTDTPGEYQYF
TRBD1 | TRBJ2-7 | TRBV30 | few | TGTGCCTGGACGCAACCAGGGACAGGGGATAAAAAGCAGTACTTC | CAWTQPGTGDKKQYF
TRBD1 | TRBJ2-7 | TRBV25-1 | . | TGTGCCAGCAGCCGCCCCGGACAGGGGACCTACGAGCAGTACTTC | CASSRPGQGTYEQYF
. | TRBJ1-5 | TRBV7-8 | . | TGTGCCAGCAGCTTGTTACCGGGGGGGTATAGCAATCAGCCCCAGCATTTT | CASSLLPGGYSNQPQHF
. | TRBJ2-7 | TRBV12-3/TRBV12-4 | few | TGTGCCAGCAGTTTGGGCGGGGGCGGTGTTTTGGACGAGCAGTACTTC | CASSLGGGGVLDEQYF
. | TRBJ1-2 | TRBV4-2 | . | TGTGCCAGCAGCCAAGATAGGCGGCCGAGGGGCTACACCTTC | CASSQDRRPRGYTF
. | TRBJ1-2 | TRBV27 | few | TGTGCCAGCAGTTTATTCCCCCCAGGGATCGGCTATGGCTACACCTTC | CASSLFPPGIGYGYTF
. | TRBJ2-2 | TRBV9 | . | TGTGCCAGCAGCCCAAGTCGAGCAGGGAGCACCGGGGAGCTGTTTTTT | CASSPSRAGSTGELFF
. | TRBJ1-5 | TRBV20-1 | few | TGCAGTGTGATAAGGCCCGCTTCGGGGAATCAGCCCCAGCATTTT | CSVIRPASGNQPQHF
. | TRBJ2-7 | TRBV28 | . | TGTGCCAGCACCTGGGGAGGAAGCTCCTACGAGCAGTACTTC | CASTWGGSSYEQYF
. | TRBJ2-1 | TRBV4-1 | . | TGCGCCAGCAGCCAATTTCCCAAAGACAGTCTGGGGTACAATGAGCAGTTCTTC | CASSQFPKDSLGYNEQFF
. | TRBJ2-2 | TRBV7-2 | . | TGTGCCAGCCGCCTACGGGCGGGGATCACCGGGGAGCTGTTTTTT | CASRLRAGITGELFF
. | TRBJ2-4 | TRBV2 | . | TGTGCCAGCGCGAATCCGACCGGTCGAGGACTAGCCAAAAACATTCAGTACTTC | CASANPTGRGLAKNIQYF
. | TRBJ2-3 | TRBV12-3/TRBV12-4 | . | TGTGCCAGCAACCACCGGGAGACAGATACGCAGTATTTT | CASNHRETDTQYF